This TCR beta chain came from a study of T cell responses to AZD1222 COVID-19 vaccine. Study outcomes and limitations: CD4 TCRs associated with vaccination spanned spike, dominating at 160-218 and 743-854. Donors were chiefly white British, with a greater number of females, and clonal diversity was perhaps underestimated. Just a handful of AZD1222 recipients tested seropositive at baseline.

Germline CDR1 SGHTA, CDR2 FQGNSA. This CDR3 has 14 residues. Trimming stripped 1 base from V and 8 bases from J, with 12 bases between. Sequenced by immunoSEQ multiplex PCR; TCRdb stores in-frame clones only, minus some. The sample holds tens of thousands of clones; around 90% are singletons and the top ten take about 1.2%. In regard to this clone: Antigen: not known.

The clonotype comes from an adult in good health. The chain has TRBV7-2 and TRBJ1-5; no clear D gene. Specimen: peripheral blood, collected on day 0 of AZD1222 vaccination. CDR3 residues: CASSLDINEKPQHF. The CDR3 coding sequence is TGTGCCAGCAGCTTAGATATTAATGAAAAGCCCCAGCATTTT.